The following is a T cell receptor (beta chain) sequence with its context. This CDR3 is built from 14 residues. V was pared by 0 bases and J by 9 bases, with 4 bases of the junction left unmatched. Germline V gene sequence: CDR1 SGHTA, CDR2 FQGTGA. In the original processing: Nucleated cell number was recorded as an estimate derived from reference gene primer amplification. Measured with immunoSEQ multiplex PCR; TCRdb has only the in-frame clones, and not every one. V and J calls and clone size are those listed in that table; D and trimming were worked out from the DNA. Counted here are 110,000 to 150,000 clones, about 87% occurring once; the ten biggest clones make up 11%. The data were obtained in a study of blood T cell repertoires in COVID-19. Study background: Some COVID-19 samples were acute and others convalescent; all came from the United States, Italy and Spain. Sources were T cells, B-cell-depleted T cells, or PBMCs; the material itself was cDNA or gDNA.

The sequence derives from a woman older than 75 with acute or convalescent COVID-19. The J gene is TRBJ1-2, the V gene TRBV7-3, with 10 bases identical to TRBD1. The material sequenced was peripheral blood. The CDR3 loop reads CASSLTGTGDSYTF. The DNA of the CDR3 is TGTGCCAGCAGCTTAACCGGGACAGGGGACAGCTACACCTTC.